The 14 T cell receptor beta chains below all came from one sample that was sequenced in a study of cytomegalovirus exposure and HLA in healthy donors. PCR used 60 Vbeta primers and 13 Jbeta primers. Data came from immunoSEQ multiplex PCR; TCRdb stores just in-frame clones and leaves some out. In the table there are roughly 130,000 clones, over 70% of which are singletons. Material: PBMCs. Every receptor here comes from a woman aged 55-75 years in good health and CMV-seropositive.

On this clone itself: The sample carries other DNA sequences with the same CDR3. The V call is TRBV4-2, the J call TRBJ2-3; TRBD2 matches at 7 bases. The CDR3 length is 15 residues. Germline CDR1 LGHNA, CDR2 YNFKEQ. The V segment lost 1 base and the J segment 1 base; nucleotides outside the gene matches: 2. CDR3 bases: TGTGCCAGCAGCCAAGGGCTAGCGGGCACAGATACGCAGTATTTT. Its translation: CASSQGLAGTDTQYF.

This chain connects TRBV6-1 to TRBJ2-7; 9 bases line up with TRBD1. V dropped 5 bases and J dropped 5; count of bases not matched to a gene: 7. This CDR3 contains 14 residues. Germline V lookup: CDR1 MNHNS, CDR2 SASEGT. The CDR3 is CASSPGTGFHEQYF. The DNA for the CDR3 is TGTGCCAGCAGTCCCGGGACAGGGTTCCACGAGCAGTACTTC.

V is TRBV9 and J is TRBJ1-1; 8 nucleotides agree with TRBD1. In germline, CDR1 is SGDLS, CDR2 YYNGEE. The length of the CDR3 is 15 residues. Trimming took 0 bases from V and 4 from J; bases not matched to a gene: 5. The CDR3 protein is CASSVDGRGPTEAFF. Written as DNA, the CDR3 is TGTGCCAGCAGCGTAGACGGCAGGGGGCCCACTGAAGCTTTCTTT.

This chain joins TRBV9 and TRBJ1-1, with TRBD1 matching over 7 bases. This CDR3 is built from 16 residues. The V gene end was trimmed by 0 bases and the J gene end by 0 bases; junction bases not matched to a gene: 5. The germline V gene has CDR1 SGDLS and CDR2 YYNGEE. The CDR3 here is CASSVVGTAMNTEAFF. The CDR3 coding sequence is TGTGCCAGCAGCGTAGTCGGGACAGCAATGAACACTGAAGCTTTCTTT.

V usage is TRBV9 and J usage is TRBJ2-1; 11 nucleotides align to TRBD2. The CDR3 covers 16 residues. V was clipped by 0 bases and J by 8 bases; unmatched bases: 7. The germline CDR1 and CDR2 sequences are SGDLS and YYNGEE. In DNA, the CDR3 is TGTGCCAGCAGCGTAGACATAGCGGGGGGGCGCCATGAGCAGTTCTTC. Protein product: CASSVDIAGGRHEQFF.

This rearrangement joins TRBV27 to TRBJ2-1; 10 nucleotides match TRBD1. V gave up 8 bases and J gave up 6 bases; unmatched junction bases: 13. This CDR3 is built from 16 residues. In germline, CDR1 is MNHEY, CDR2 SMNVEV (reference sequence). The CDR3 protein is CASEAPTDRGVNEQFF. As DNA, the CDR3 is TGTGCCAGCGAGGCCCCCACGGACAGGGGGGTCAATGAGCAGTTCTTC.

The chain employs TRBV2 and TRBJ1-6; possibly TRBD1 for D (6 bases). Germline assignment: CDR1 SNHLY and CDR2 FYNNEI. Trimming left V 3 bases short and J 7 bases short, with 10 bases between. This CDR3 region has 14 residues. The CDR3 loop is CASSDGQRNSPLHF. The CDR3 bases are TGTGCCAGCAGTGACGGACAGCGGAATTCACCCCTCCACTTT.

In its sample, this clone was seen a few times. This chain connects TRBV18 to TRBJ2-7, with a weak D call TRBD1 (6 bases). Trimming took 5 bases from V and 0 from J, leaving 8 bases between them. This CDR3 region has 13 residues. Germline V gene data show CDR1 as KGHSH and CDR2 as LQKENI. This CDR3 reads CASSTDSSYEQYF. CDR3 bases: TGTGCCAGCTCAACGGACAGCTCCTACGAGCAGTACTTC.

This clone was picked up one time. V gene TRBV7-7 combines with J gene TRBJ1-3; 7 nucleotides match TRBD1. The germline V gene encodes CDR1 SSHAT and CDR2 FNYEAQ (reference sequence). The V and J ends lost 5 bases and 0 bases, in that order; junction bases with no gene match: 10. The CDR3 spans 17 residues. CDR3 nucleotide sequence: TGTGCCAGCAGCCCAGAGCCGGGACAGAGCTCTGGAAACACCATATATTTT. Translating it yields CASSPEPGQSSGNTIYF.

This clone was counted at least ten times. V usage is TRBV2 and J usage is TRBJ1-3; D uncertain. CDR1 and CDR2 from the germline V gene are SNHLY and FYNNEI. The V gene lost 10 bases and the J gene lost 4 bases, with 8 bases spanning the gap. The CDR3 is 11 residues long. CDR3 amino acids: CAIPTGNTIYF. CDR3 bases: TGTGCCATCCCGACAGGAAACACCATATATTTT. Full variable domain (missing parts from reference TRBV2 and TRBJ1-3): EPEVTQTPSHQVTQMGQEVILRCVPISNHLYFYWYRQILGQKVEFLVSFYNNEISEKSEIFDDQFSVERPDGSNFTLKIRSTKLEDSAMYFCAIPTGNTIYFGEGSWLTVV.

The genes are TRBV10-3 and TRBJ1-2, with a weak D call TRBD1 (6 bases). The CDR3 consists of 14 residues. Trimming removed 11 bases at V and 6 bases at J, with 22 bases between. Per germline, CDR1 ENHRY and CDR2 SYGVKD. CDR3 sequence: CAVRSSGVDHGYTF. DNA for the CDR3: TGTGCCGTCCGAAGCTCAGGGGTTGACCATGGCTACACCTTC.

The V call is TRBV5-4, the J call TRBJ1-4; 11 bases match TRBD1. CDR1 SGHNT and CDR2 YYREEE come from the germline V gene (reference sequence). CDR3 length: 14 amino acids. Trimming at V came to 3 bases and at J to 8 bases, leaving 3 bases not matched to a gene. The CDR3 DNA follows: TGTGCCAGCAGCTGGACAGGGGGCGGCGAAAAACTGTTTTTT. Protein product: CASSWTGGGEKLFF.

The chain recombines TRBV7-3 with TRBJ1-6; TRBD1 matches 8 bases. The trim removed 5 bases at V and 9 bases at J, leaving 6 bases unmatched. The CDR3 runs to 14 residues. CDR1 is SGHTA, CDR2 FQGTGA, per germline. The CDR3 nucleotides read TGTGCCAGCAGCCCGGGACAGGCGGGTTCACCCCTCCACTTT. Translating it yields CASSPGQAGSPLHF.

The rearrangement joins TRBV19 to TRBJ2-3; TRBD1 matches 9 bases. The CDR3 is 15 residues long. V dropped 6 bases and J dropped 1; count of bases not matched to a gene: 5. Looked up from germline, CDR1 is LNHDA and CDR2 is SQIVND (reference sequence). This CDR3 reads CASRDRGLGTDTQYF. CDR3 sequence (DNA): TGTGCCAGTAGAGACAGGGGGTTAGGCACAGATACGCAGTATTTT.